A single T cell receptor beta chain is shown here with its context. The antigen remains undetermined. A second PCR of roughly 7 to 11 cycles used a sample-barcoded 5' primer and a J-beta primer mix. TCRdb re-derived calls from the 5' RACE reads in MiXCR, one entry per CDR3 protein. Among about 800,000 distinct CDR3 sequences listed, 55% to 70% were seen once. This record belongs to a study of blood T cells in healthy people across ages. The overall study: About one barcoded TCR beta cDNA was captured per two T cells. Study-level results: Long-lived donors exceeded aged donors in naive CD4+ cells and diversity. CMV infection status of these donors was not known.

This receptor was obtained from a man in his thirties or forties in good health. Sequenced sample: blood.

The DNA for the CDR3 is TGTGCCAGCAGATTAAGGGGCGGACAGCCCCAGCATTTT. Translating gives CASRLRGGQPQHF. The gene calls are TRBV28 and TRBJ1-5, with D tentatively TRBD1 (5 bases). CDR1 and CDR2 (germline): MDHEN, SYDVKM. This CDR3 is built from 13 residues. Trimming took 6 bases from V and 7 from J, leaving 13 bases between them.